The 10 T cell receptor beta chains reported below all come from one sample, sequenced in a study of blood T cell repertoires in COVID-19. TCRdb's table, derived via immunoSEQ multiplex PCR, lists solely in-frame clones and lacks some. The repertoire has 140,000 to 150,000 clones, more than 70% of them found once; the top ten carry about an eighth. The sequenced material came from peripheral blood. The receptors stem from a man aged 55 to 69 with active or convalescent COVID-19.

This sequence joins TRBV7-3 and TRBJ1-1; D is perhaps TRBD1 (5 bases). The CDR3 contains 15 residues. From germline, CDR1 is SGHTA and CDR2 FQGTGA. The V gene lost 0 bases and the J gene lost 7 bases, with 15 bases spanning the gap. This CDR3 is CASSLTGHTSSEAFF. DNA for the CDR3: TGTGCCAGCAGCTTAACCGGACACACCTCAAGTGAAGCTTTCTTT. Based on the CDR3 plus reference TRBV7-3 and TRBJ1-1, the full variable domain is GAGVSQTPSNKVTEKGKYVELRCDPISGHTALYWYRQSLGQGPEFLIYFQGTGAADDSGLPNDRFFAVRPEGSVSTLKIQRTERGDSAVYLCASSLTGHTSSEAFFGQGTRLTVV.

Written as DNA, the CDR3 is TGTGCCAGCAGCTTAGGCCCCAGGGACAATGAGCAGTTCTTC. This gives the protein CASSLGPRDNEQFF. The V and J genes are TRBV11-3 and TRBJ2-1; D may be TRBD1 (5 bases). Germline CDR1 and CDR2: SGHNT and YENEEA. Between the trimmed V and J ends, which lost 1 base and 5 bases, there was a span of 9 bases. CDR3 size: 14 residues.

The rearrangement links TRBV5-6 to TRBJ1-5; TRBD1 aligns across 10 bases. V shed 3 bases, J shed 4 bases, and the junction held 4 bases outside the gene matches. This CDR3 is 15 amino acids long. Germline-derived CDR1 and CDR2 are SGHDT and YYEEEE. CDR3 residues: CASSSGTGANQPQHF. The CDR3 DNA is TGTGCCAGCAGCTCCGGGACAGGGGCAAATCAGCCCCAGCATTTT.

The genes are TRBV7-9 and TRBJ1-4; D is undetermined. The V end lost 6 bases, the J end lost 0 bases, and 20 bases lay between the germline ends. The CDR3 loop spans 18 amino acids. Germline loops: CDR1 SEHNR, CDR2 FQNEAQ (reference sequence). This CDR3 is CASSPRFGETTTNEKLFF. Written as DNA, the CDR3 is TGTGCCAGCAGTCCCCGGTTTGGAGAGACTACAACTAATGAAAAACTGTTTTTT.

The CDR3 loop is CASSQVRGSYNEQFF. In nucleotides, the CDR3 is TGCGCCAGCAGCCAAGTCAGGGGGTCCTACAATGAGCAGTTCTTC. The chain combines TRBV4-3 with TRBJ2-1; 7 nucleotides agree with TRBD1. The germline V gene encodes CDR1 LGHNA and CDR2 YSLEER. J was trimmed by 1 base and V by 1 base; bases with no gene match: 1. The CDR3 covers 15 residues.

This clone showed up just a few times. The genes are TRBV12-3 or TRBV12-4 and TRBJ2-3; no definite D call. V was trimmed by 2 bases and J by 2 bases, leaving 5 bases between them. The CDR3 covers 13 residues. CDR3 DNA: TGTGCCAGCAGTTTAACAATCACAGATACGCAGTATTTT. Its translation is CASSLTITDTQYF.

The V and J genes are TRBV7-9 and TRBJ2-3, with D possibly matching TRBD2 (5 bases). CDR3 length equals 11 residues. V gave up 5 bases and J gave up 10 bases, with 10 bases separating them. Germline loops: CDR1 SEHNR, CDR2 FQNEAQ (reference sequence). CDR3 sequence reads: CASSAEGPQYF. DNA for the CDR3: TGTGCCAGCAGCGCCGAGGGTCCGCAGTATTTT.

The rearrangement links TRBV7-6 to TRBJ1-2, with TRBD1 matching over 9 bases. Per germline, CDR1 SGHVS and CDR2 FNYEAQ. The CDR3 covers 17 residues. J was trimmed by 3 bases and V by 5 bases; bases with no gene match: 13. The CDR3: CASSGRTGGRDHYGYTF. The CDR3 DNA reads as TGTGCCAGCAGCGGACGAACAGGGGGCCGGGACCACTATGGCTACACCTTC.

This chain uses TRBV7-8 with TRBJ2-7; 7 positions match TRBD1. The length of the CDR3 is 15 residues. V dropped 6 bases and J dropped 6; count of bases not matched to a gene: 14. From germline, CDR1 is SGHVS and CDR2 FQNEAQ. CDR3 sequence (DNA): TGTGCCAGCAGGCCCGGCGGACAGGAGGTGGGCGAGCAGTACTTC. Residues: CASRPGGQEVGEQYF.

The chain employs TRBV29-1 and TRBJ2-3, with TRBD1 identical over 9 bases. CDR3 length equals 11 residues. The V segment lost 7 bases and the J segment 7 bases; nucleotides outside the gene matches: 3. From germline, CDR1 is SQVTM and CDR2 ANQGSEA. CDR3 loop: CSGGQGNTQYF. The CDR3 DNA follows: TGCAGCGGGGGACAGGGCAATACGCAGTATTTT.